This T cell receptor beta chain stems from a study of PD-L1 blockade in urothelial cancer (dated by TCRdb to about 2017). Regarding the complete study: Every patient began therapy in about 2014 and was given atezolizumab 1,200 mg intravenously every 3 weeks. Patients had an ECOG performance status of 0 or 1 and had received between 0 and 3 prior chemotherapy regimens. Roughly 9 patients reached durable clinical benefit, while 15 to 20 patients did not. Progression-free survival longer than 6 months counted as durable clinical benefit, and TCR features were additionally tested against both progression-free and overall survival. Blood samples gave median yields of approximately 130,000 T cells and 65,000 to 85,000 unique TCRs, along with a median clonality of around 0.08. About 90% of the 29 patients were identified as males with urothelial cancer of bladder origin, and a prior smoking history was reported by 18 of 29 patients. Around 29 patients had pretreatment blood TCR-seq, about 25 had at least one posttreatment blood collection, and about 25 had tumor TCR-seq. Whole exome sequencing and RNA sequencing of pretreatment tumors were performed alongside TCR sequencing in the same patients. The study, an exploratory multi-omic analysis, examined somatic, immune and clinical correlates of response to PD-L1 blockade with atezolizumab in urothelial cancer. Pretreatment tumor samples, along with matched peripheral blood serially collected before and after atezolizumab treatment, were subjected to TCR sequencing. Blood samples were analyzed 3 weeks after the start of treatment (second dose) and 6 weeks after the start of treatment. Study-level results and caveats: At 3 weeks after the start of treatment, tumor-associated TCR clones in peripheral blood had expanded more in patients with durable benefit (n ≈ 20, p = 0.022). A pretreatment peripheral blood TCR clonality below the median was linked to improved progression-free and overall survival. Because of the small sample size (n ≈ 31) and the many exploratory analyses performed, the results are intended to be regarded as hypothesis-generating.

Reading the label with the study, this specimen's time point is: peripheral blood 6 weeks after treatment start. The cohort included about 29 patients with locally advanced or metastatic urothelial carcinoma who were treated at Memorial Sloan Kettering on a trial protocol. Peripheral blood mononuclear cells were collected pretreatment and during treatment, at between 1 and 8 total time points per patient. The Qiagen DNeasy Blood extraction kit was used to purify genomic DNA from total PBMCs and from tumor samples. PBMCs were collected pretreatment and during treatment, and were isolated and stored as previously described. On this clone: Its specific antigen is unknown. Per-nucleotide qualities are absent, and no much larger clonotype sits a single base away.

Taken from cysteine to phenylalanine, the CDR3 has 16 residues. This entry keeps only the CDR3 DNA: 48 bases, framed from base 1. CDR1 SNHLY and CDR2 FYNNEI were looked up in the germline V gene. The junction shows trimming of 10 bases on V and 9 bases on J, and the gene matches do not reach 23 bases of it. Each PCR received spiked-in synthetic TCR analog templates so that absolute template abundance could be estimated from read counts. TCRbeta CDR3 regions were amplified from genomic DNA with bias-controlled V and J gene primers using the immunoSEQ assay. Sequencing of rearranged TCRbeta segments was done at approximately 20X coverage. As for how the authors treated the data: Sequencing errors were corrected by clustering and CDR3s were annotated against IMGT to assign V, D and J genes. Out-of-frame and stop-codon sequences were excluded, and only productive TCRbeta rearrangements were used in downstream analyses. Clonality was calculated as one minus the Shannon entropy normalized by the log of the number of unique productive sequences. Fisher's exact test with Benjamini-Hochberg correction, at a threshold of adjusted p below 0.01, was used to find clones that differed between time points or between blood and tumor. The table comes from immuneACCESS by way of TCRdb, which keeps in-frame sequences with V and J called. Part of the clones is missing from these tables; in studies checked, under half for an unresolved V gene and the rest for unknown reasons. The V and J calls and clone size were taken over from that table, and D and trimming were inferred from the DNA. The sample table shows tens of thousands of clones, and roughly 90% are seen once. 11% of the sample is in the top ten clones.

This clonotype was sampled from a man aged 55 to 69 with urothelial cancer. The receptor chain draws on TRBV2 and TRBJ2-7; a stretch of 8 junction bases matches TRBD2. The starting material was PBMCs, obtained around atezolizumab (anti-PD-L1) treatment. Here the CDR3 is given as CATGTPGLGSTSGQYF. The sequence in DNA is TGTGCCACCGGGACCCCGGGACTAGGCTCTACGAGCGGGCAGTACTTC. The reference TRBV2 and TRBJ2-7 proteins fill in what lies around the CDR3, so the full variable domain reads EPEVTQTPSHQVTQMGQEVILRCVPISNHLYFYWYRQILGQKVEFLVSFYNNEISEKSEIFDDQFSVERPDGSNFTLKIRSTKLEDSAMYFCATGTPGLGSTSGQYFGPGTRLTVT.